These 26 T cell receptor beta chains were sequenced from one sample in a study of T cell responses to AZD1222 COVID-19 vaccine. Assay: immunoSEQ multiplex PCR; the TCRdb copy retains only in-frame clones and omits some. The data hold about 150,000 clones, with about 93% observed a single time. The specimen was peripheral blood, collected on day 0 of AZD1222 vaccination. All receptors derive from an adult in good health.

This rearrangement joins TRBV6-6 to TRBJ2-3; the D call may be TRBD1 or TRBD2 (5 bases each). Germline values: CDR1 MNHNY, CDR2 SVGAGI (reference sequence). The CDR3 has 14 amino acids. With 2 bases removed from V and 5 bases from J, the gap between germline ends came to 11 bases. The CDR3 nucleotides read TGTGCCAGCAGTTACCCCTCGGGGCAAGATACGCAGTATTTT. Its translation: CASSYPSGQDTQYF.

The J gene is TRBJ2-7, the V gene TRBV7-8; D unresolved. With 5 bases removed from V and 2 bases from J, the gap between germline ends came to 16 bases. CDR1 and CDR2 (germline): SGHVS, FQNEAQ. This CDR3 spans 15 amino acids. Here the CDR3 reads CASSTAGPGPYEQYF. CDR3 in DNA: TGTGCCAGCAGCACCGCCGGGCCTGGGCCCTACGAGCAGTACTTC.

This chain joins TRBV19 and TRBJ2-7; D is ambiguous. This CDR3 is 14 amino acids long. Germline V gene sequence: CDR1 LNHDA, CDR2 SQIVND (reference sequence). The V gene lost 3 bases and the J gene lost 0 bases, with 9 bases spanning the gap. CDR3 coding DNA: TGTGCCAGTAGTATGAGTAGATACTCCTACGAGCAGTACTTC. Amino acid sequence: CASSMSRYSYEQYF.

DNA of the CDR3: TGTGCCAGCAGCTTGGACGGCAGGGGCCACTATGGCTACACCTTC. Residues: CASSLDGRGHYGYTF. The chain combines TRBV5-8 with TRBJ1-2; maybe TRBD1 (6 bases). The CDR3 loop spans 15 amino acids. Germline V gene data show CDR1 as SGHTS and CDR2 as YDEGEE. Trimming took off 0 bases at V and 3 bases at J, with 12 bases between the two ends.

The chain employs TRBV2 and TRBJ2-1; no definite D call. This CDR3 contains 15 residues. Germline values: CDR1 SNHLY, CDR2 FYNNEI. V lost 2 bases, J lost 5 bases, and 13 bases lay in between. The CDR3 spells CASSESQRINNEQFF. CDR3 bases: TGTGCCAGCAGTGAATCCCAGCGAATCAACAATGAGCAGTTCTTC.

The DNA of the CDR3 is TGTGCCAGTAGGGGACAGGGCCGGAACACTGAAGCTTTCTTT. Translation: CASRGQGRNTEAFF. The genes are TRBV19 and TRBJ1-1; 9 positions agree with TRBD1. The CDR3 is 14 amino acids. After removal of 6 bases from V and 1 base from J, the junction contained 3 bases not matched to a gene. In germline, CDR1 is LNHDA, CDR2 SQIVND (reference sequence).

The CDR3 spells CASSLESSLGEQYF. CDR3 bases: TGTGCCAGCAGCTTAGAATCCAGTTTAGGCGAGCAGTACTTC. This chain connects TRBV7-8 to TRBJ2-7; the D is unclear. The CDR3 covers 14 residues. V lost 1 base and J lost 6, with 13 bases in between. Germline V CDR1 and CDR2: SGHVS, FQNEAQ.

The rearrangement joins TRBV25-1 to TRBJ1-5, with 9 positions matching TRBD1. The V gene end was trimmed by 8 bases and the J gene end by 7 bases; junction bases not matched to a gene: 3. CDR1 and CDR2 from the germline V gene are MGHDK and SYGVNS. CDR3 length: 12 residues. The CDR3 region has the DNA TGTGCCAGCGGGACAGGGTGGCAGCCCCAGCATTTT. This sequence encodes CASGTGWQPQHF.

The rearrangement uses TRBV27 and TRBJ1-6; D unclear. The V gene's germline CDR1 is MNHEY and CDR2 SMNVEV (reference sequence). The length of the CDR3 is 13 residues. Trimming removed 2 bases from V and 7 bases from J, with 6 bases in between. The CDR3 DNA is TGTGCCAGCAGTTTACTGGGAAATTCACCCCTCCACTTT. Its protein product is CASSLLGNSPLHF.

The rearrangement joins TRBV3-1 (or the pseudogene TRBV3-2) to TRBJ2-7, with D unclear. This CDR3 has 14 amino acids. CDR1 is LGHDT and CDR2 is YNNKEL in the germline V gene (reference sequence). The germline V and J ends were trimmed by 3 bases and 2 bases, with 11 bases remaining between them. The DNA of the CDR3 is TGTGCCAGCAGCCAGTCTGGAGACCCCTACGAGCAGTACTTC. This gives the protein CASSQSGDPYEQYF.

The chain uses TRBV7-9 and TRBJ2-3, with D perhaps given as TRBD1 or TRBD2 (5 bases each). CDR3 length equals 15 residues. The V gene lost 8 bases and the J gene lost 4 bases, with 19 bases spanning the gap. The germline V gene encodes CDR1 SEHNR and CDR2 FQNEAQ (reference sequence). The CDR3 region is CASGAYGDGPDTQYF. The CDR3, as DNA: TGTGCCAGCGGGGCATACGGGGACGGCCCAGATACGCAGTATTTT.

This chain joins TRBV27 and TRBJ1-1; tentative D call: TRBD1 (5 bases). V was clipped by 5 bases and J by 0 bases, with 10 bases between them. The CDR3 spans 14 residues. Germline CDR1 MNHEY, CDR2 SMNVEV (reference sequence). CDR3 in DNA: TGTGCCAGCAGTCCAGGGACTTTGAACACTGAAGCTTTCTTT. Its translation: CASSPGTLNTEAFF.

The CDR3 protein is CASSFLVGVGDTQYF. DNA for the CDR3: TGTGCCAGCAGCTTTTTGGTGGGAGTGGGAGATACGCAGTATTTT. The rearrangement uses TRBV7-9 and TRBJ2-3; tentative D call: TRBD2 (5 bases). CDR1 is SEHNR and CDR2 is FQNEAQ in the germline V gene (reference sequence). The CDR3 consists of 15 residues. V lost 3 bases to trimming and J lost 5 bases, with 15 bases between them.

The rearrangement links TRBV2 to TRBJ1-1; a possible D gene is TRBD1 (5 bases). V was trimmed by 5 bases and J by 1 base, leaving 8 bases between them. This CDR3 comprises 13 residues. Germline V gene data show CDR1 as SNHLY and CDR2 as FYNNEI. CDR3 in amino acids: CASSLDTNTEAFF. CDR3 nucleotide sequence: TGTGCCAGCAGTTTGGACACGAACACTGAAGCTTTCTTT.

V is TRBV15 and J is TRBJ1-4; D remains unclear. The germline gives CDR1 LNHNV, CDR2 YYDKDF (reference sequence). This CDR3 has 13 residues. V dropped 3 bases and J dropped 8 bases, with 10 bases sitting between them. The CDR3 region is CATSRRVEEKLFF. The CDR3 bases are TGTGCCACCAGCAGGAGGGTCGAGGAAAAACTGTTTTTT. Complete variable domain (other parts from reference TRBV15 and TRBJ1-4): DAMVIQNPRYQVTQFGKPVTLSCSQTLNHNVMYWYQQKSSQAPKLLFHYYDKDFNNEADTPDNFQSRRPNTSFCFLDIRSPGLGDTAMYLCATSRRVEEKLFFGSGTQLSVL.

The J gene is TRBJ2-1, the V gene TRBV9; D call uncertain. The CDR3 length is 16 residues. The germline gives CDR1 SGDLS, CDR2 YYNGEE. With 0 bases removed from V and 0 bases from J, the gap between germline ends came to 10 bases. The CDR3 protein is CASSVESGSSYNEQFF. CDR3 bases: TGTGCCAGCAGCGTAGAATCGGGTAGCTCCTACAATGAGCAGTTCTTC.

V usage is TRBV2 and J usage is TRBJ1-2; 9 nucleotides match TRBD1. Germline V lookup: CDR1 SNHLY, CDR2 FYNNEI. The V segment lost 4 bases and the J segment 5 bases; nucleotides outside the gene matches: 5. The CDR3 consists of 14 residues. The CDR3 region is CASSATGTGYGYTF. Here the CDR3 DNA reads TGTGCCAGCAGTGCCACCGGGACAGGGTATGGCTACACCTTC. The full variable domain, rest sourced from reference TRBV2 and TRBJ1-2, is EPEVTQTPSHQVTQMGQEVILRCVPISNHLYFYWYRQILGQKVEFLVSFYNNEISEKSEIFDDQFSVERPDGSNFTLKIRSTKLEDSAMYFCASSATGTGYGYTFGSGTRLTVV.

The chain joins TRBV9 to TRBJ1-2, with D tentatively TRBD1 (6 bases). This CDR3 contains 18 residues. V was cut by 0 bases and J by 1 base, with 19 bases left in between. CDR1 is SGDLS and CDR2 is YYNGEE in the germline V gene. The DNA for the CDR3 is TGTGCCAGCAGCGTAGGCACCGGGACAAGAACGTTTAACTATGGCTACACCTTC. It is translated as CASSVGTGTRTFNYGYTF. Full variable domain (missing parts from reference TRBV9 and TRBJ1-2): DSGVTQTPKHLITATGQRVTLRCSPRSGDLSVYWYQQSLDQGLQFLIQYYNGEERAKGNILERFSAQQFPDLHSELNLSSLELGDSALYFCASSVGTGTRTFNYGYTFGSGTRLTVV.

The chain uses TRBV29-1 and TRBJ1-5; 9 bases are shared with TRBD1. CDR3 length: 15 residues. Germline values: CDR1 SQVTM, CDR2 ANQGSEA. V dropped 4 bases and J dropped 2; count of bases not matched to a gene: 6. The CDR3 region is CSVGTTGGGNQPQHF. The CDR3 region has the DNA TGCAGCGTTGGAACGACAGGGGGGGGCAATCAGCCCCAGCATTTT.

V gene TRBV7-8 combines with J gene TRBJ2-7; a possible D gene is TRBD2 (5 bases). The V gene lost 8 bases and the J gene lost 5 bases, with 16 bases spanning the gap. This CDR3 is 13 amino acids long. The V gene's germline CDR1 is SGHVS and CDR2 FQNEAQ. CDR3 nucleotides: TGTGCCAGCGCAAAGAGGGTCCTCCACGAGCAGTACTTC. It encodes CASAKRVLHEQYF.

The chain is built from TRBV7-6 and TRBJ2-3, with a tentative D call TRBD2 (6 bases). The ends were cut back, 5 bases at V and 5 bases at J, with 17 bases in the middle. Germline-derived CDR1 and CDR2 are SGHVS and FNYEAQ. The CDR3 totals 15 residues. The CDR3 loop is CASSPGTSQGDTQYF. CDR3 in DNA: TGTGCCAGCAGCCCTGGGACTTCTCAGGGAGATACGCAGTATTTT.

The chain is built from TRBV6-1 and TRBJ2-3, with D possibly being TRBD2 (6 bases). The CDR3 runs 15 residues. V gave up 1 base and J gave up 2 bases, with 10 bases separating them. Germline V gives CDR1 MNHNS, CDR2 SASEGT. The CDR3 here is CASSEVGGVTDTQYF. The CDR3, as DNA: TGTGCCAGCAGTGAAGTCGGAGGGGTCACAGATACGCAGTATTTT.

The rearrangement uses TRBV6-6 and TRBJ1-6, with D hard to call. CDR3 length equals 14 residues. V was pared by 1 base and J by 8 bases, with 9 bases between. Germline V gene sequence: CDR1 MNHNY, CDR2 SVGAGI (reference sequence). The CDR3 protein is CASSYFRADSPLHF. The CDR3 DNA sequence: TGTGCCAGCAGTTACTTCCGGGCGGATTCACCCCTCCACTTT.

This chain links TRBV5-8 with TRBJ2-3, with a tentative D call TRBD2 (6 bases). CDR1 is SGHTS and CDR2 is YDEGEE in the germline V gene. This CDR3 spans 13 amino acids. The V end lost 4 bases, the J end lost 4 bases, and 10 bases lay between the germline ends. CDR3 protein: CASSLEGSDTQYF. The CDR3 DNA follows: TGTGCCAGCAGCCTGGAGGGTTCAGATACGCAGTATTTT. Using reference TRBV5-8 and TRBJ2-3 for the parts outside the CDR3, the full variable domain is EAGVTQSPTHLIKTRGQQATLRCSPISGHTSVYWYQQALGLGLQFLLWYDEGEERNRGNFPPRFSGRQFPNYSSELNVNALELEDSALYLCASSLEGSDTQYFGPGTRLTVL.

This clone has just a few counts. The rearrangement links TRBV11-2 to TRBJ1-2, with a weak D call TRBD1 (6 bases). Trimming shortened V by 3 bases and J by 5 bases, and 16 bases separated the two germline ends. The CDR3 is 15 amino acids. The V gene's germline CDR1 is SGHAT and CDR2 FQNNGV. The CDR3 nucleotides read TGTGCCAGCAGCTTGTATGGACAGTCCCTGTATGGCTACACCTTC. Translating it yields CASSLYGQSLYGYTF.

The DNA for the CDR3 is TGTGCCAGCAGTCCACTGGACAGCACTGAAGCTTTCTTT. As protein: CASSPLDSTEAFF. The V call is TRBV5-4, the J call TRBJ1-1, with TRBD1 as a possible D gene (6 bases). In germline, CDR1 is SGHNT, CDR2 YYREEE (reference sequence). V lost 5 bases and J lost 4, with 12 bases in between. The CDR3 spans 13 residues.